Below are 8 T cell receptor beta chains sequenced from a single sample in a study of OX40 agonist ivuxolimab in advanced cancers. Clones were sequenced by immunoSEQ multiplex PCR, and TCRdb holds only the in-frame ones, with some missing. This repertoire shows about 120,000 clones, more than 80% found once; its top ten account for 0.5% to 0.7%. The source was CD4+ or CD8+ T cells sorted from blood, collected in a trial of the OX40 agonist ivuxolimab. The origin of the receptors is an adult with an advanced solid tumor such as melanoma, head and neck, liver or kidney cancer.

Here the CDR3 reads CASRTLKNTEAFF. CDR3 DNA sequence: TGTGCCAGCAGAACACTAAAGAACACTGAAGCTTTCTTT. The chain combines TRBV6-5 with TRBJ1-1; D is uncertain. The CDR3 consists of 13 residues. In germline, CDR1 is MNHEY, CDR2 SVGAGI. V lost 6 bases to trimming and J lost 1 base, with 9 bases between them.

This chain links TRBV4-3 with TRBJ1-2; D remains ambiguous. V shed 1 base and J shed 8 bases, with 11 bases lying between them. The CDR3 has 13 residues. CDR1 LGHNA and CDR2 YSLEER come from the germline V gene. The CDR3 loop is CASSQVLTRGYTF. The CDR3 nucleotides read TGCGCCAGCAGCCAAGTCTTGACGCGGGGCTACACCTTC.

Written as DNA, the CDR3 is TGTGCCAGCAGCTCCCGGCCGGGACTAGGAACAGATACGCAGTATTTT. Its protein is CASSSRPGLGTDTQYF. The chain couples TRBV7-2 to TRBJ2-3; 8 bases agree with TRBD2. Germline V gene lookup returns CDR1 SGHTA and CDR2 FQGNSA. The CDR3 spans 16 residues. V lost 4 bases, J lost 3 bases, and 9 bases stayed unmatched.

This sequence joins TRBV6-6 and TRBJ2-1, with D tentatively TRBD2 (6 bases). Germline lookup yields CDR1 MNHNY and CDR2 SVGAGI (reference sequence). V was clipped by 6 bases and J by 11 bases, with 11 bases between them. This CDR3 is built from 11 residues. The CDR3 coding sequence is TGTGCCAGCAGCCCTACTAGCAAGCAGTTCTTC. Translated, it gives CASSPTSKQFF.

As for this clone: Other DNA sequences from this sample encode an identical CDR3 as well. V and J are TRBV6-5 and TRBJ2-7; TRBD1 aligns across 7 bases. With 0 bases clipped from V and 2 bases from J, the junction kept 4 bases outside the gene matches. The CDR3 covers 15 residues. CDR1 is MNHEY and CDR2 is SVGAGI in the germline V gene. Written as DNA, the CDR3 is TGTGCCAGCAGTTACTCGGGTCAGGGGGCCTACGAGCAGTACTTC. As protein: CASSYSGQGAYEQYF.

The CDR3 DNA is TGTGCCTCCGAGCGGGGGAACACCGGGGAGCTGTTTTTT. Protein product: CASERGNTGELFF. The V gene is TRBV27, the J gene TRBJ2-2; TRBD2 matches 7 bases. The J segment lost 1 base and the V segment lost 11 bases, leaving 4 bases of the junction unmatched. The CDR3 sequence is 13 residues long. Germline-derived CDR1 and CDR2 are MNHEY and SMNVEV (reference sequence).

CDR3 in DNA: TGTGCCAGCAGCCTCATACCTAGGGATACGCAGTATTTT. As protein: CASSLIPRDTQYF. This chain connects TRBV7-2 to TRBJ2-3; no clear D. Looked up from germline, CDR1 is SGHTA and CDR2 is FQGNSA. V shed 5 bases and J shed 6 bases, with 12 bases lying between them. CDR3 length: 13 amino acids.

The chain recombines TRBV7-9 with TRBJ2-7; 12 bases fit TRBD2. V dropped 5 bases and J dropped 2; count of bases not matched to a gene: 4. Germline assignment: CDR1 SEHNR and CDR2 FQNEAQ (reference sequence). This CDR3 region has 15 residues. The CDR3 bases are TGTGCCAGCAGCCCTAGCGGGGGGGCGGCCTACGAGCAGTACTTC. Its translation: CASSPSGGAAYEQYF.